The 32 T cell receptor beta chains presented below share a single source sample, sequenced in a study of PD-L1 blockade in urothelial cancer. Some clones are missing from TCRdb's copy, which holds only in-frame ones; the method was immunoSEQ multiplex PCR. The sample has 45,000 to 60,000 clones, around 90% seen once. The time point denotes: peripheral blood 6 weeks after treatment start. The sample in question was PBMCs, obtained around atezolizumab (anti-PD-L1) treatment. These receptors all stem from a man aged 55 to 70 with urothelial cancer.

The V call is TRBV7-2, the J call TRBJ1-5, with D possibly TRBD1 on 6 matching bases. The V gene's germline CDR1 is SGHTA and CDR2 FQGNSA. This CDR3 has 15 residues. The V end was cut by 1 base, the J end by 3 bases, with 10 bases between. The CDR3 nucleotides read TGTGCCAGCAGCTTAGTAACAGGGCTCAATCAGCCCCAGCATTTT. Protein product: CASSLVTGLNQPQHF.

The rearrangement joins TRBV27 to TRBJ1-2, with D possibly being TRBD1 (6 bases). The germline V and J ends were trimmed by 4 bases and 7 bases, with 13 bases remaining between them. Per germline, CDR1 MNHEY and CDR2 SMNVEV (reference sequence). CDR3 length: 13 amino acids. The DNA for the CDR3 is TGTGCCAGCAGTTGGACGGGGGGCGGTGGCTACACCTTC. As protein: CASSWTGGGGYTF.

V gene TRBV5-1 combines with J gene TRBJ1-2; D perhaps matches TRBD1 (6 bases). This CDR3 is 15 amino acids long. Germline V lookup: CDR1 SGHRS, CDR2 YFSETQ. Between the trimmed V and J ends, which lost 2 bases and 4 bases, there was a span of 15 bases. The CDR3 here is CASSLPGAAPYGYTF. CDR3 nucleotides: TGCGCCAGCAGCTTACCAGGGGCCGCCCCCTATGGCTACACCTTC. The whole variable domain, remainder taken from reference TRBV5-1 and TRBJ1-2, is KAGVTQTPRYLIKTRGQQVTLSCSPISGHRSVSWYQQTPGQGLQFLFEYFSETQRNKGNFPGRFSGRQFSNSRSEMNVSTLELGDSALYLCASSLPGAAPYGYTFGSGTRLTVV.

The rearrangement uses TRBV5-1 and TRBJ2-6; a possible D gene is TRBD2 (6 bases). The CDR3 contains 16 residues. Per the germline V gene, CDR1 is SGHRS and CDR2 is YFSETQ. Trimming pared 2 bases from V and 2 bases from J, leaving 11 bases between. CDR3 nucleotide sequence: TGCGCCAGCAGCTTCGGGGGTTTCGCTGGGGCCAACGTCCTGACTTTC. Protein sequence: CASSFGGFAGANVLTF. The variable domain in full, completed from reference TRBV5-1 and TRBJ2-6, reads KAGVTQTPRYLIKTRGQQVTLSCSPISGHRSVSWYQQTPGQGLQFLFEYFSETQRNKGNFPGRFSGRQFSNSRSEMNVSTLELGDSALYLCASSFGGFAGANVLTFGAGSRLTVL.

The chain couples TRBV7-2 to TRBJ1-3; 9 bases are a match to TRBD1. Germline CDR1 is SGHTA and CDR2 is FQGNSA. The CDR3 length is 15 residues. The ends lost 1 base at V and 2 bases at J; junction bases unmatched: 0. CDR3 sequence (DNA): TGTGCCAGCAGCTTAGGACAGGGGGCTGGAAACACCATATATTTT. This gives the protein CASSLGQGAGNTIYF.

The rearrangement joins TRBV6-1 to TRBJ2-5, with D perhaps matching TRBD1 (5 bases). Germline V CDR1 and CDR2: MNHNS, SASEGT. V was pared by 1 base and J by 14 bases, with 14 bases between. The CDR3 consists of 12 residues. CDR3 residues: CASSEGYRPFYF. DNA of the CDR3: TGTGCCAGCAGTGAAGGGTACAGGCCATTTTACTTC.

The chain is built from TRBV6-5 and TRBJ2-3; 7 bases line up with TRBD2. The CDR3 runs 16 residues. With 2 bases clipped from V and 0 bases from J, the junction kept 5 bases outside the gene matches. In germline, CDR1 is MNHEY, CDR2 SVGAGI. The CDR3 loop reads CASSYVGGGSTDTQYF. CDR3 bases: TGTGCCAGCAGTTACGTCGGGGGAGGGAGCACAGATACGCAGTATTTT.

The CDR3 loop reads CASSVAGVKTDTQYF. As DNA, the CDR3 is TGTGCCAGCAGTGTAGCGGGAGTGAAAACAGATACGCAGTATTTT. The chain recombines TRBV28 with TRBJ2-3; 9 bases agree with TRBD2. The CDR3 covers 15 residues. The V and J ends lost 5 bases and 3 bases, in that order; junction bases with no gene match: 6. Looked up from germline, CDR1 is MDHEN and CDR2 is SYDVKM.

This clone was observed a handful of times. The chain couples TRBV4-1 to TRBJ1-1; D ambiguous. There are 14 residues in the CDR3. V was trimmed by 2 bases and J by 2 bases, leaving 9 bases between them. Germline V lookup: CDR1 MGHRA, CDR2 YSYEKL. The DNA for the CDR3 is TGCGCCAGCAGCCAACCCCGAACTAACACTGAAGCTTTCTTT. Its protein product is CASSQPRTNTEAFF.

The V call is TRBV6-1, the J call TRBJ1-1; 11 bases line up with TRBD1. The germline V gene has CDR1 MNHNS and CDR2 SASEGT. The CDR3 contains 14 residues. V was pared by 4 bases and J by 4 bases, with 2 bases of the junction left unmatched. CDR3 DNA: TGTGCCAGCAGTGCGGACAGGGGGCGCACTGAAGCTTTCTTT. Its translation is CASSADRGRTEAFF.

This rearrangement joins TRBV6-5 to TRBJ2-7, with a possible D match to TRBD2 (5 bases). CDR3 size: 14 residues. Germline V gives CDR1 MNHEY, CDR2 SVGAGI. V was clipped by 0 bases and J by 5 bases, with 11 bases between them. DNA for the CDR3: TGTGCCAGCAGTTACTCCGCGGGTAGCGACGAGCAGTACTTC. Translated, it gives CASSYSAGSDEQYF.

The rearrangement joins TRBV4-1 to TRBJ1-5; no clear D. CDR1 and CDR2 (germline): MGHRA, YSYEKL. V lost 0 bases, J lost 4 bases, and 19 bases lay in between. The CDR3 spans 18 residues. DNA for the CDR3: TGCGCCAGCAGCCAAGATGTAGCGAGAAAAGGTTTAAATCAGCCCCAGCATTTT. It specifies CASSQDVARKGLNQPQHF.

In this sample, this clone turned up once. This chain connects TRBV4-1 to TRBJ2-5, with a tentative D call TRBD1 (6 bases). Trimming stripped 6 bases from V and 1 base from J, with 15 bases between. This CDR3 has 15 amino acids. Germline V gene lookup returns CDR1 MGHRA and CDR2 YSYEKL. The CDR3 reads CASRPGRGTQETQYF. The DNA of the CDR3 is TGCGCCAGCAGACCTGGCAGGGGCACCCAAGAGACCCAGTACTTC.

The chain carries TRBV14 and TRBJ2-5; 7 bases line up with TRBD1. The CDR3 loop spans 14 amino acids. Germline V gene data show CDR1 as SGHDN and CDR2 as FVKESK. V trimming: 3 bases; J trimming: 5 bases; junction bases outside the gene matches: 6. The CDR3, as DNA: TGTGCCAGCAGCCACCGAGGGGGCAGGGAGACCCAGTACTTC. Protein: CASSHRGGRETQYF.

The rearrangement links TRBV27 to TRBJ2-1, with D unresolved. This CDR3 comprises 16 residues. CDR1 and CDR2 from the germline V gene are MNHEY and SMNVEV (reference sequence). The germline V and J ends were trimmed by 5 bases and 7 bases, with 21 bases remaining between them. The CDR3 DNA follows: TGTGCCAGCAGTCCAACCTCCGACTCTTGGATGAATGAGCAGTTCTTC. Encoded protein: CASSPTSDSWMNEQFF.

The chain joins TRBV9 to TRBJ1-1; D gene uncertain. This CDR3 contains 12 residues. V was pared by 0 bases and J by 7 bases, with 7 bases between. Germline CDR1 and CDR2: SGDLS and YYNGEE. CDR3 bases: TGTGCCAGCAGCGTAGCTCCAGGTGAAGCTTTCTTT. Protein product: CASSVAPGEAFF.

The gene calls are TRBV7-2 and TRBJ1-4; 7 bases align to TRBD1. CDR1 is SGHTA and CDR2 is FQGNSA in the germline V gene. Losses at the gene ends were 3 bases for V and 8 bases for J; bases not matched to a gene: 9. This CDR3 contains 15 residues. CDR3 DNA: TGTGCCAGCAGCTTGGGGGACAGAGCACTAGAAAAACTGTTTTTT. Residues: CASSLGDRALEKLFF.

The chain uses TRBV2 and TRBJ1-2; tentative D call: TRBD1 (6 bases). This CDR3 region has 15 residues. Germline CDR1 SNHLY, CDR2 FYNNEI. V gave up 8 bases and J gave up 10 bases, with 26 bases separating them. The DNA for the CDR3 is TGTGCCAGCCCGGACCCGAGGGTAGGGGGAGGGGACTACACCTTC. Protein sequence: CASPDPRVGGGDYTF. Complete variable domain (other parts from reference TRBV2 and TRBJ1-2): EPEVTQTPSHQVTQMGQEVILRCVPISNHLYFYWYRQILGQKVEFLVSFYNNEISEKSEIFDDQFSVERPDGSNFTLKIRSTKLEDSAMYFCASPDPRVGGGDYTFGSGTRLTVV.

The chain uses TRBV11-3 and TRBJ2-2; no reliable D call. Germline assignment: CDR1 SGHNT and CDR2 YENEEA. CDR3 length equals 13 residues. The germline V and J ends were trimmed by 6 bases and 3 bases, with 8 bases remaining between them. The CDR3 nucleotides read TGTGCCAGCAGTGACAAATACACCGGGGAGCTGTTTTTT. Its translation is CASSDKYTGELFF.

This chain joins TRBV14 and TRBJ2-1, with 10 nucleotides matching TRBD1. The germline gives CDR1 SGHDN, CDR2 FVKESK. CDR3 size: 15 residues. The V segment lost 3 bases and the J segment 8 bases; nucleotides outside the gene matches: 7. This chain's CDR3 is CASSQGQGSFDEQFF. The CDR3 region has the DNA TGTGCCAGCAGCCAGGGACAGGGGTCTTTCGATGAGCAGTTCTTC. The full variable domain, its missing parts supplied by reference TRBV14 and TRBJ2-1, is EAGVTQFPSHSVIEKGQTVTLRCDPISGHDNLYWYRRVMGKEIKFLLHFVKESKQDESGMPNNRFLAERTGGTYSTLKVQPAELEDSGVYFCASSQGQGSFDEQFFGPGTRLTVL.

The V gene is TRBV10-2, the J gene TRBJ2-1; D is undetermined. The CDR3 consists of 16 residues. Germline V lookup: CDR1 WSHSY, CDR2 SAAADI. The V end was cut by 3 bases, the J end by 0 bases, with 12 bases between. The CDR3 protein is CASSDVRLSSYNEQFF. In DNA form, the CDR3 reads TGCGCCAGCAGTGATGTGAGGTTAAGCTCCTACAATGAGCAGTTCTTC.

This clone has just a few counts. The chain combines TRBV7-3 with TRBJ1-6; unclear D gene. The CDR3 consists of 14 residues. The germline V gene encodes CDR1 SGHTA and CDR2 FQGTGA. Trimming took 1 base from V and 9 from J, leaving 10 bases between them. CDR3 loop: CASSLNIIGSPLHF. The CDR3 DNA sequence: TGTGCCAGCAGCTTAAACATAATTGGTTCACCCCTCCACTTT. Full variable domain (remainder filled in from reference TRBV7-3 and TRBJ1-6): GAGVSQTPSNKVTEKGKYVELRCDPISGHTALYWYRQSLGQGPEFLIYFQGTGAADDSGLPNDRFFAVRPEGSVSTLKIQRTERGDSAVYLCASSLNIIGSPLHFGNGTRLTVT.

The CDR3 coding sequence is TGCAGCGTTGAAGCGCCCTCACGACTGGATGGCTACACCTTC. It translates to CSVEAPSRLDGYTF. The V and J genes are TRBV29-1 and TRBJ1-2, with D unresolved. The V end lost 1 base, the J end lost 6 bases, and 15 bases lay between the germline ends. CDR1 is SQVTM and CDR2 is ANQGSEA in the germline V gene. The CDR3 consists of 14 residues.

The chain carries TRBV28 and TRBJ1-5, with 8 bases lining up with TRBD1. J lost 3 bases, V lost 7 bases, and 11 bases had no gene match. This CDR3 region has 16 residues. Looked up from germline, CDR1 is MDHEN and CDR2 is SYDVKM. CDR3 nucleotide sequence: TGTGCCAGCATCCCTTTGGACAGGGTGCACAATCAGCCCCAGCATTTT. Its translation: CASIPLDRVHNQPQHF.

In its sample, this clone was seen a few times. The CDR3 bases are TGTGCCTGGAGTATAATACAGGGGGCTGAAGCTTTCTTT. It specifies CAWSIIQGAEAFF. The V and J genes are TRBV30 and TRBJ1-1; 8 bases are shared with TRBD1. CDR1 GTSNPN and CDR2 SVGIG come from the germline V gene (reference sequence). The CDR3 spans 13 residues. The ends lost 2 bases at V and 6 bases at J; junction bases unmatched: 5.

A remark on this clone: The junction departs from the called germline gene at one end, perhaps through a read error. V gene TRBV18 combines with J gene TRBJ1-1; D gene unclear. The CDR3 consists of 13 residues. CDR1 and CDR2 (germline): KGHSH, LQKENI. The CDR3 DNA sequence: TGTGTCAGCTCACCTAGGGAGTTGGCTGAAGCTTTCTTT. It translates to CVSSPRELAEAFF.

The chain couples TRBV11-2 to TRBJ2-6; D is unresolved. This CDR3 is built from 15 residues. Germline lookup yields CDR1 SGHAT and CDR2 FQNNGV. Trimming removed 0 bases from V and 0 bases from J, with 3 bases in between. The CDR3, as DNA: TGTGCCAGCAGCTTAGACAGCTCTGGGGCCAACGTCCTGACTTTC. This sequence encodes CASSLDSSGANVLTF. Complete variable domain (other parts from reference TRBV11-2 and TRBJ2-6): EAGVAQSPRYKIIEKRQSVAFWCNPISGHATLYWYQQILGQGPKLLIQFQNNGVVDDSQLPKDRFSAERLKGVDSTLKIQPAKLEDSAVYLCASSLDSSGANVLTFGAGSRLTVL.

The chain recombines TRBV4-1 with TRBJ1-2, with D tentatively TRBD1 (6 bases). The CDR3 covers 13 residues. V lost 2 bases to trimming and J lost 8 bases, with 12 bases between them. Germline CDR1 MGHRA, CDR2 YSYEKL. The CDR3, as DNA: TGCGCCAGCAGCCAAACAGGGAAGAGAGGCTACACCTTC. Protein sequence: CASSQTGKRGYTF.

CDR3 loop: CASISQTYNEQFF. In DNA, the CDR3 is TGTGCCAGTATCTCACAGACGTACAATGAGCAGTTCTTC. The rearrangement uses TRBV19 and TRBJ2-1; D ambiguous. CDR1 LNHDA and CDR2 SQIVND come from the germline V gene (reference sequence). CDR3 length: 13 amino acids. Trimming removed 7 bases at V and 4 bases at J, with 11 bases between.

The chain combines TRBV11-2 with TRBJ1-5; D remains ambiguous. Trimming removed 3 bases from V and 4 bases from J, with 10 bases in between. Germline V lookup: CDR1 SGHAT, CDR2 FQNNGV. This CDR3 comprises 14 residues. CDR3 sequence: CASSLEAGNQPQHF. In nucleotides, the CDR3 is TGTGCCAGCAGCTTGGAGGCGGGGAATCAGCCCCAGCATTTT.

This clone has only one observation. The rearrangement joins TRBV11-3 to TRBJ2-2; 7 bases line up with TRBD1. Trimming cost V 5 bases and J 6 bases; bases outside gene matches: 6. CDR1 is SGHNT, CDR2 YENEEA, per germline. CDR3 size: 14 residues. CDR3 loop: CASSTRQGSGELFF. The CDR3 bases are TGTGCCAGCAGCACCCGACAGGGTTCCGGGGAGCTGTTTTTT. The full variable domain, completed using reference TRBV11-3 and TRBJ2-2, is EAGVVQSPRYKIIEKKQPVAFWCNPISGHNTLYWYLQNLGQGPELLIRYENEEAVDDSQLPKDRFSAERLKGVDSTLKIQPAELGDSAVYLCASSTRQGSGELFFGEGSRLTVL.

This chain uses TRBV6-1 with TRBJ2-7, with D maybe TRBD1 (5 bases). Trimming shortened V by 2 bases and J by 7 bases, and 27 bases separated the two germline ends. This CDR3 is 18 amino acids long. The germline CDR1 and CDR2 sequences are MNHNS and SASEGT. CDR3 sequence: CASSEYGRASRAVLEQYF. The CDR3 bases are TGTGCCAGCAGTGAATATGGACGAGCCAGCAGGGCGGTCTTGGAGCAGTACTTC.